This TCR beta chain was identified in a study of human T cells and chemical hapten exposure. About the study: Variability of per-sample TCR yields stemmed mainly from small differences in pooled library volume.

This clonotype occurred many times. Time point specified: healthy volunteer bleed at 6 weeks. Total RNA was isolated from unfractionated whole blood. This CDR3 has 14 residues. The germline V and J ends were trimmed by 4 bases and 3 bases, with 13 bases remaining between them. CDR1 and CDR2 from the germline V gene are LGHNA and YSLEER. Attachment of unique molecular identifiers to individual cDNA molecules was performed in the library. TCRdb ran MiXCR on the RACE reads and lists one entry per CDR3 protein. The table has 70,000 to 85,000 distinct CDR3 sequences, roughly 8.7% seen once. What was sequenced was whole blood. The sequence came from a male donor in good health. Some clones in this sample may be carry-over from other donors' samples. The chain couples TRBV4-3 to TRBJ2-7, with D perhaps given as TRBD1 or TRBD2 (5 bases each). CDR3 in amino acids: CASSPGAGVYEQYF. The CDR3 coding sequence is TGCGCCAGCAGCCCCGGGGCCGGGGTCTACGAGCAGTACTTC.